The 10 T cell receptor beta chains in this list originate from one sample, sequenced in a study of blood T cells in healthy people across ages. The authors ran a second PCR of about 6 to 11 cycles using a sample-barcoded 5' primer and a J-beta primer mix. Each CDR3 protein is one row after TCRdb ran MiXCR on the 5' RACE reads. Altogether about 630,000 distinct CDR3 sequences are present, around 21% being singletons, with the ten largest covering roughly 3.9%. What was sequenced was blood. These receptors all stem from a man between 65 and 85 years old in good health.

The CDR3 nucleotides read TGTGCCAGCAGTCCGGGGCTTTCTCAGTACTTC. Protein: CASSPGLSQYF. The rearrangement joins TRBV12-3 or TRBV12-4 to TRBJ2-5, with D perhaps given as TRBD1 or TRBD2 (5 bases each). The CDR3 runs 11 residues. Trimming removed 5 bases at V and 11 bases at J, with 12 bases between.

In DNA, the CDR3 is TGTGCCAGCAGCCCAGGGGGTAATTCACCCCTCCACTTT. Its translation is CASSPGGNSPLHF. The chain employs TRBV9 and TRBJ1-6; 7 nucleotides line up with TRBD1. V trimming: 4 bases; J trimming: 6 bases; junction bases outside the gene matches: 1. Per the germline V gene, CDR1 is SGDLS and CDR2 is YYNGEE. The CDR3 sequence is 13 residues long.

The chain recombines TRBV7-3 with TRBJ2-1; D remains ambiguous. Per germline, CDR1 SGHTA and CDR2 FQGTGA. V lost 3 bases and J lost 6, with 18 bases in between. The CDR3 extends over 16 amino acids. The CDR3 loop reads CASSFQSAGQSNEQFF. The CDR3 DNA reads TGTGCCAGCAGCTTTCAGAGCGCCGGGCAGAGCAATGAGCAGTTCTTC.

The rearrangement uses TRBV11-2 and TRBJ2-1; the match to TRBD2 covers 9 bases. CDR1 is SGHAT, CDR2 FQNNGV, per germline. CDR3 size: 17 residues. J was trimmed by 3 bases and V by 2 bases; bases with no gene match: 8. Written as DNA, the CDR3 is TGTGCCAGCAGCTTAATCATTAGCGGGGGCGGCTACAATGAGCAGTTCTTC. Protein product: CASSLIISGGGYNEQFF.

The V call is TRBV20-1, the J call TRBJ2-1, with no clear D. Trimming pared 1 base from V and 3 bases from J, leaving 13 bases between. Germline CDR1 and CDR2: DFQATT and SNEGSKA (reference sequence). The CDR3 is 15 amino acids. CDR3 protein: CSARVVASGYNEQFF. The CDR3 DNA sequence: TGCAGTGCTAGAGTAGTAGCCTCGGGCTACAATGAGCAGTTCTTC.

The J gene is TRBJ2-1, the V gene TRBV12-5; perhaps TRBD1 as D (6 bases). V was clipped by 6 bases and J by 3 bases, with 18 bases between them. The CDR3 is 16 residues long. Germline assignment: CDR1 LGHNT and CDR2 FRNRAP. The CDR3 protein is CASGLDTGFGYNEQFF. The CDR3, as DNA: TGTGCTAGTGGGCTAGACACAGGGTTCGGCTACAATGAGCAGTTCTTC.

This clonotype was picked up many times. The gene calls are TRBV20-1 and TRBJ2-5; D is perhaps TRBD1 (6 bases). The DNA matches TRBJ2-1 better at its end, which makes the J call doubtful. The CDR3 is 12 residues long. Germline V gene data show CDR1 as DFQATT and CDR2 as SNEGSKA (reference sequence). CDR3 protein: CSATIGGFEQFF. For the CDR3, the DNA is TGCAGTGCCACAATAGGGGGATTTGAGCAGTTCTTC.

Only a few counts were recorded for this clonotype. The chain couples TRBV5-1 to TRBJ2-5; the match to TRBD1 covers 9 bases. This CDR3 contains 16 residues. V lost 3 bases to trimming and J lost 1 base; unmatched junction nucleotides: 7. The germline CDR1 and CDR2 sequences are SGHRS and YFSETQ. The CDR3 nucleotides are TGCGCCAGCAGCTGGACGGACAGGGGACTCCAAGAGACCCAGTACTTC. It translates to CASSWTDRGLQETQYF.

The chain links TRBV5-1 to TRBJ2-7; 9 positions agree with TRBD1. V lost 3 bases to trimming and J lost 5 bases; unmatched junction nucleotides: 6. The V gene's germline CDR1 is SGHRS and CDR2 YFSETQ. This CDR3 spans 14 amino acids. The CDR3 spells CASSYRGQEDEQYF. The CDR3 nucleotides are TGCGCCAGCAGCTACAGGGGGCAAGAGGACGAGCAGTACTTC.

This clonotype was counted at least ten times. The chain has TRBV7-9 and TRBJ2-1, with TRBD1 matching 7 bases. Germline CDR1 reads SEHNR; CDR2 reads FQNEAQ (reference sequence). The CDR3 consists of 14 residues. With V trimmed by 8 bases and J by 6 bases, 10 bases remained unmatched. CDR3 coding DNA: TGTGCCAGCGACTTCCGGGACAGCTCCAATGAGCAGTTCTTC. Translated: CASDFRDSSNEQFF.